The entry below gives a single T cell receptor beta chain sequence along with its context. Its antigen is still unknown. Here immunoSEQ multiplex PCR was the method, and the copy in TCRdb shows in-frame clones only, minus some. The table records roughly 400,000 clones, 89% of them present only once. The treatment denotes: roughly 20 received Ad26.COV2.S at low or high dose, single or two shots; five or six received placebo; per-sample allocation not given. Specimen acquisition occurred on day 63 following the initial vaccine or placebo injection. This CDR3 is 18 amino acids long. The J segment lost 2 bases and the V segment lost 1 base, leaving 7 bases of the junction unmatched. In germline, CDR1 is SEHNR, CDR2 FQNEAQ (reference sequence). This sample was included in a study of Ad26.COV2.S vaccination and SARS-CoV-2 variants. Study context: The COV1001 Ad26.COV2.S trial arm included the donor. Doses of Ad26.COV2.S were injected into muscle once or twice, 56 days apart.

Whole-study results and caveats: A substantial breadth of spike-specific CD8+ and CD4+ T cell responses after vaccination has been reported.

The sequence derives from a person aged 18-65 years who received the Ad26.COV2.S COVID-19 vaccine or a placebo. The source material was peripheral blood, sampled in a trial of Ad26.COV2.S vaccine versus placebo. The rearrangement links TRBV7-9 to TRBJ2-3; 12 nucleotides align to TRBD2. CDR3 loop: CASSLGRLAGGATDTQYF. CDR3 nucleotide sequence: TGTGCCAGCAGCTTAGGGCGCCTAGCGGGAGGGGCCACAGATACGCAGTATTTT.